The 8 T cell receptor beta chains below were found in one sample sequenced in a study of metastatic and nonmetastatic thyroid tumors (TCRdb year 2020). None of the patients had been given any treatment before thyroid surgery. Libraries were constructed by PCR. TCRdb names Illumina HiSeq 4000 as the instrument used. TCRdb ran its own pipeline on the public reads, namely fastp trimming at Q25 and MiXCR clone calling, and kept in-frame beta chains. This sample lists around 15,000 clones; 15% to 19% were detected once. Together, the top ten hold 15% to 20% of the sample. Specimen: blood. The receptor source for this set is a female donor with papillary thyroid cancer or a benign thyroid nodule (not recorded which). Some clones in this sample may be carry-over from other donors' samples.

This clone was observed at least ten times. J is TRBJ2-7 and V is TRBV5-4; D not resolved. With 2 bases removed from V and 6 bases from J, the gap between germline ends came to 12 bases. This CDR3 has 13 residues. Germline values: CDR1 SGHNT, CDR2 YYREEE (reference sequence). Here the CDR3 reads CASSFDLVFEQYF. The CDR3 region has the DNA TGTGCCAGCAGCTTCGACTTAGTTTTCGAGCAGTACTTC.

By share, this clone ranks as medium-sized. The chain carries TRBV12-3 or TRBV12-4 and TRBJ1-3; TRBD1 might be the D (5 bases). Trimming took 6 bases from V and 4 from J, leaving 7 bases between them. The CDR3 extends over 12 amino acids. The CDR3 region is CASRRTGNTIYF. In nucleotides, the CDR3 is TGTGCCAGCAGACGGACAGGAAACACCATATATTTT.

V usage is TRBV2 and J usage is TRBJ1-5; unclear D gene. This CDR3 has 12 residues. Germline V gene sequence: CDR1 SNHLY, CDR2 FYNNEI. Between the trimmed V and J ends, which lost 0 bases and 9 bases, there was a span of 6 bases. This CDR3 reads CASSEARGPQHF. CDR3 nucleotide sequence: TGTGCCAGCAGTGAAGCCCGAGGGCCCCAGCATTTT.

This clone was observed many times. This chain joins TRBV5-1 and TRBJ2-7, with 8 nucleotides matching TRBD2. Unmatched junction bases numbered 11, after V lost 7 bases and J lost 2 bases. The CDR3 contains 15 residues. CDR1 SGHRS and CDR2 YFSETQ come from the germline V gene. The CDR3 here is CASGPSSGYTYEQYF. For the CDR3, the DNA is TGCGCCAGCGGCCCCTCTAGCGGGTATACCTACGAGCAGTACTTC.

At least ten counts were recorded for this clone. This chain joins TRBV3-1 and TRBJ2-7, with 7 bases lining up with TRBD1. With V trimmed by 1 base and J by 2 bases, 5 bases remained unmatched. This CDR3 is 15 amino acids long. The germline gives CDR1 LGHDT, CDR2 YNNKEL (reference sequence). This CDR3 is CASSQVPQGAYEQYF. The CDR3 DNA is TGTGCCAGCAGCCAAGTCCCCCAGGGGGCCTACGAGCAGTACTTC.

This rearrangement joins TRBV6-9 to TRBJ1-5, with D possibly being TRBD1 (5 bases). The germline V gene has CDR1 MNHGY and CDR2 SVAAGI. The CDR3 consists of 13 residues. Trimming pared 10 bases from V and 9 bases from J, leaving 19 bases between. CDR3 coding DNA: TGTGCCATAAGTTACGAGGGGCTGGGGCCCCAGCATTTT. It encodes CAISYEGLGPQHF.

This clone has a count of ten or more. The J gene is TRBJ1-1, the V gene TRBV6-1; D not resolved. CDR1 and CDR2 (germline): MNHNS, SASEGT. V lost 10 bases and J 1 base, leaving 10 bases between the germline ends. This CDR3 has 12 amino acids. Written as DNA, the CDR3 is TGTGCCATCGGACGGCCGAACACTGAAGCTTTCTTT. Its translation: CAIGRPNTEAFF.

This clone was seen many times. A much larger clone differs from this one at a single base, so this may be a read error. V usage is TRBV4-2 and J usage is TRBJ1-2; perhaps TRBD1 as D (6 bases). There are 15 residues in the CDR3. V lost 1 base, J lost 7 bases, and 16 bases lay in between. CDR1 and CDR2 from the germline V gene are LGHNA and YNFKEQ. The CDR3 protein is CASSQGARGESGYTF. The CDR3 bases are TGTGCCAGCAGCCAAGGGGCCAGGGGTGAGTCTGGCTACACCTTC.